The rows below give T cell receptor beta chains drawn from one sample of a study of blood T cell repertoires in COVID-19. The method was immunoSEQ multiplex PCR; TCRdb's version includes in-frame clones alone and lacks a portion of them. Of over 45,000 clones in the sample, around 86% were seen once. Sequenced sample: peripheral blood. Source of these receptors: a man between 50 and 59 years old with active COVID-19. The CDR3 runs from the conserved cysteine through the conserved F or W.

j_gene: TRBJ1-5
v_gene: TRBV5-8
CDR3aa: CASSLVPSVQPQHF

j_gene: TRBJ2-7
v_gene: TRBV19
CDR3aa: CASEDRRYEQYF

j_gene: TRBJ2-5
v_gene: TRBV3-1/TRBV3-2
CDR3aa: CASSQREGPGGETQYF

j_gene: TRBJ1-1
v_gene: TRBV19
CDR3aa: CASRINMNTEAFF

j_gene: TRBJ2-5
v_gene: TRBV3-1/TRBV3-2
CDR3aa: CASSQVLVSGETQYF

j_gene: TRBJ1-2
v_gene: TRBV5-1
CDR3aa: CASSLMPGGGYGYTF

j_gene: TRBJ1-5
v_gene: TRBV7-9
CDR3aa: CASSSATQGWIQPQHF

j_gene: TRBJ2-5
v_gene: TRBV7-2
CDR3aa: CASSLGGNLRETQYF

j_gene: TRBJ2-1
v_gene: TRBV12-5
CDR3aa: CASGSNGLAGIRLTYNEQFF

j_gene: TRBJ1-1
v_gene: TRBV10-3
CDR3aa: CAIRGDRDTEAFF

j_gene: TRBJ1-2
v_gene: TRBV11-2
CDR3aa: CASSLGGRGGEGGYTF

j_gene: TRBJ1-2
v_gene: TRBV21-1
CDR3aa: CASKQGQAWGYTF

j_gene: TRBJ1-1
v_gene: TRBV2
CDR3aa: CASSEQVSAFF

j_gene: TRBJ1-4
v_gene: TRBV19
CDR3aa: CASSIVGRGEEKLFF

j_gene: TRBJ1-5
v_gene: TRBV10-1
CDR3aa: CASSEPDQPQHF

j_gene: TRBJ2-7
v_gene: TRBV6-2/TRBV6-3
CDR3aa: CASSSGGGRTYEQYF

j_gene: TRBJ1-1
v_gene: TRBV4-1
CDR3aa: CASSQKGGTEAFF

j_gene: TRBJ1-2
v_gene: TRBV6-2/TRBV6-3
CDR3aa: CASSYYAVSFRGYTF